Listed below are T cell receptor beta chains from one sample, sequenced in a study of shared clonotypes between healthy human individuals. Method: immunoSEQ multiplex PCR; TCRdb's copy keeps in-frame clones and lacks some. This table has around 2.5 million clones, 93% appearing once. Sample: naive CD4+ T cells from PBMCs. The receptors originated from a young man in good health. Some clones in this sample may be carry-over from other donors' samples. The CDR3 runs from the conserved cysteine through the conserved F or W. The D gene is left open where the match is weak. Where a row states a size, it is once, few, many or the class of an expanded clone; other rows omit it.

d_gene,j_gene,v_gene,abundance,CDR3nt,CDR3aa
TRBD2,TRBJ2-1,TRBV7-3,-,TGTGCCAGCAGCTTATTCAGCGGGGATCCCTCCTACAATGAGCAGTTCTTC,CASSLFSGDPSYNEQFF
-,TRBJ1-1,TRBV7-2,-,TGTGCCAGCACCCAGGACACTGAAGCTTTCTTT,CASTQDTEAFF
TRBD1,TRBJ2-6,TRBV25-1,-,TGTGCCAGCAGTAAACAGGGGACCGGGGCCAACGTCCTGACTTTC,CASSKQGTGANVLTF
-,TRBJ2-3,TRBV5-1,-,TGCGCCAGCAGCAGCAGACGGGCCACAGATACGCAGTATTTT,CASSSRRATDTQYF
TRBD1,TRBJ2-2,TRBV4-1,once,TGCGCCAGCAGACCCGACAGGGCGAGCACCGGGGAGCTGTTTTTT,CASRPDRASTGELFF
TRBD1,TRBJ2-6,TRBV7-6,-,TGTGCCAGCAGCTCAGGACAGGGGGCGGCAGGGGCCAACGTCCTGACTTTC,CASSSGQGAAGANVLTF
-,TRBJ1-5,TRBV11-2,-,TGTGCCAGCAGCTTAGGTGCCGGGGGGGCCCATAGCAATCAGCCCCAGCATTTT,CASSLGAGGAHSNQPQHF
TRBD1,TRBJ1-5,TRBV30,-,TGTGCCTCATCTCCCCGGACAGGGGCGGTAAATCAGCCCCAGCATTTT,CASSPRTGAVNQPQHF
-,TRBJ2-1,TRBV19,-,TGTGCCAGTAGTCCCGGACGGCAGCGAAATGAGCAGTTCTTC,CASSPGRQRNEQFF
-,TRBJ1-1,TRBV12-5,-,TGTGCTAGTGGTTTGGTATGGGACTCCACGGTAGCTGAAGCTTTCTTT,CASGLVWDSTVAEAFF
-,TRBJ1-2,TRBV30,-,TGTGCCTGGAGGACAGGCTATGGCTACACCTTC,CAWRTGYGYTF
-,TRBJ2-1,TRBV11-3,-,TGTGCCAGCAGTGGGAACCACAATGAGCAGTTCTTC,CASSGNHNEQFF
TRBD1,TRBJ2-7,TRBV7-2,-,TGTGCCAGCAGCGATCGACGACAGGGAAACGAGCAGTACTTC,CASSDRRQGNEQYF
TRBD1,TRBJ1-3,TRBV6-1,-,TGTGCCAGCAGTGAACAGGGGGCGATTGGAAACACCATATATTTT,CASSEQGAIGNTIYF
-,TRBJ1-3,TRBV18,once,TGTGCCAGCTCACCACCGGACAGCAGCTCTGGAAACACCATATATTTT,CASSPPDSSSGNTIYF
TRBD1,TRBJ2-1,TRBV5-1,-,TGCGCCACCAGCGAGGGGGACAGTCAGTTCTTC,CATSEGDSQFF
-,TRBJ1-2,TRBV12-5,once,TGTGCTAGTGGTCTACAGGAAGGCTATGGCTACACCTTC,CASGLQEGYGYTF
-,TRBJ1-1,TRBV7-2,-,TGTGCCAGCAGCATGGGACAGAACACTGAAGCTTTCTTT,CASSMGQNTEAFF
-,TRBJ2-7,TRBV14,-,TGTGCCTCCGGGGGACGTAGATCCTACGAGCAGTACTTC,CASGGRRSYEQYF
TRBD2,TRBJ2-7,TRBV25-1,once,TGTGCCAGCGGACGGGGGGGGGCCTACGAGCAGTACTTC,CASGRGGAYEQYF
TRBD2,TRBJ2-3,TRBV9,-,TGTGCCAGCAGCGTAGGGCTAGCGGAGAGCACAGATACGCAGTATTTT,CASSVGLAESTDTQYF
TRBD1,TRBJ2-7,TRBV27,-,TGTGCCAGCAGTTTATCCAGGGGGCGCGAGCAGTACTTC,CASSLSRGREQYF
TRBD2,TRBJ2-3,TRBV28,-,TGTGCCAGCAGAACGCGCCGGACTAGCGGGAGGTTGGTATTCGATACGCAGTATTTT,CASRTRRTSGRLVFDTQYF
-,TRBJ2-3,TRBV29-1,-,TGCAGCGTTGTGGGCCCAGCCTCCACAGATACGCAGTATTTT,CSVVGPASTDTQYF
-,TRBJ1-5,TRBV5-1,-,TGCGCCAGCAGTCCCGGGGGCTACAATCAGCCCCAGCATTTT,CASSPGGYNQPQHF
-,TRBJ2-2,TRBV6-5,once,TGTGCCAGCAGCCGTCCAGGGGTAACCGGGGAGCTGTTTTTT,CASSRPGVTGELFF
-,TRBJ2-3,TRBV2,-,TGTGCCAGCAGTGTCCCGTTATGGAGTATTTTGGTGGATACGCAGTATTTT,CASSVPLWSILVDTQYF
-,TRBJ1-6,TRBV27,-,TGTGCCAGCAGCCAAGGACGGATCGATAATTCACCCCTCCACTTT,CASSQGRIDNSPLHF
-,TRBJ2-7,TRBV18,-,TGTGCCAGCTCACGGACAGAGTCCGAGCAGTACTTC,CASSRTESEQYF
-,TRBJ1-1,TRBV7-8,once,TGTGCCAGCAGCTTAACGGTATCACAGAACACTGAAGCTTTCTTT,CASSLTVSQNTEAFF
-,TRBJ2-1,TRBV14,-,TGTGCCAGCAGCCCATTGGGCTGGAACAATGAGCAGTTCTTC,CASSPLGWNNEQFF
-,TRBJ1-1,TRBV20-1,-,TGCAGTGCGAAGATGAACACTGAAGCTTTCTTT,CSAKMNTEAFF
-,TRBJ1-6,TRBV7-9,-,TGTGCCAGCAGGGACATGGATAATTCACCCCTCCACTTT,CASRDMDNSPLHF
-,TRBJ1-4,TRBV19,-,TGTGCCAGTAGTAACCGGGTAAATGAAAAACTGTTTTTT,CASSNRVNEKLFF
-,TRBJ2-7,TRBV7-3,once,TGTGCCAGCAGCTTAATCCAGGGATCCGAGCAGTACTTC,CASSLIQGSEQYF
-,TRBJ1-2,TRBV19,-,TGTGCCAGTACCCCTCTCGGAACCTATGGCTACACCTTC,CASTPLGTYGYTF
TRBD2,TRBJ2-1,TRBV15,-,TGTGCCACCAGCCGACTAGCGGGAGGGGGGGGTGAGCAGTTCTTC,CATSRLAGGGGEQFF
-,TRBJ2-3,TRBV19,-,TGTGCCAGTAGTATAGGGCCGAGCACAGATACGCAGTATTTT,CASSIGPSTDTQYF
TRBD1,TRBJ2-7,TRBV7-9,-,TGTGCCAGCAGCCCAACACAGGGGCGGAAAACCTACGAGCAGTACTTC,CASSPTQGRKTYEQYF
-,TRBJ2-3,TRBV18,-,TGTGCCAGCTCACAACCGGGTGCGGATACGCAGTATTTT,CASSQPGADTQYF
TRBD1,TRBJ1-1,TRBV5-1,-,TGCGCCAGCAGCTCGACGGGACAGGACGCGGTTGAAGCTTTCTTT,CASSSTGQDAVEAFF
-,TRBJ1-5,TRBV28,-,TGTGCCAGCAGTTTACCGGGGGCATGGCAGCCCCAGCATTTT,CASSLPGAWQPQHF
TRBD2,TRBJ2-4,TRBV19,-,TGTGCCAGTAGTATCGGACTAGCGGGTAGAGGCAAAAACATTCAGTACTTC,CASSIGLAGRGKNIQYF
-,TRBJ2-6,TRBV19,-,TGTGCCAGTAGTTCCCGGGACAAAAGCTCTGGGGCCAACGTCCTGACTTTC,CASSSRDKSSGANVLTF
-,TRBJ2-1,TRBV19,-,TGTGCCAGTAAGCAGGCCAGGGCAAAAACAGGAACGGCCCTCGATGAGCAGTTCTTC,CASKQARAKTGTALDEQFF
-,TRBJ2-3,TRBV7-3,-,TGTGCCAGCAGCTTAGCGGGCGCAAGCACAGATACGCAGTATTTT,CASSLAGASTDTQYF
-,TRBJ1-6,TRBV27,once,TGTGCCAGCGGAACCCTTACGACAGGAAATAATTCACCCCTCCACTTT,CASGTLTTGNNSPLHF
-,TRBJ2-7,TRBV7-6,-,TGTGCCAGCAGCTTAGGCGTCAGCTCCTACGAGCAGTACTTC,CASSLGVSSYEQYF
-,TRBJ2-5,TRBV7-9,-,TGTGCCAGCAGCTCCTTACCCGACTACCAAGGGGGGACCCAGTACTTC,CASSSLPDYQGGTQYF
TRBD1,TRBJ2-5,TRBV6-6,-,TGTGCCAGCAGACCCCCGGGACAGGGCCAAGAGACCCAGTACTTC,CASRPPGQGQETQYF
-,TRBJ1-1,TRBV19,-,TGTGCCAGTCAGGTGGGGGGCAGCAGTGAAGCTTTCTTT,CASQVGGSSEAFF
-,TRBJ2-7,TRBV27,-,TGTGCCAGCAGTCAAATCGGTCCGGGAGAGCAGTACTTC,CASSQIGPGEQYF
-,TRBJ2-4,TRBV6-5,once,TGTGCCAGCCATCCGGGGGCAGCCAAAAACATTCAGTACTTC,CASHPGAAKNIQYF
TRBD1,TRBJ2-5,TRBV5-4,-,TGTGCCAGCAGCTCGGGACAGGGGATGGGAGAGACCCAGTACTTC,CASSSGQGMGETQYF
-,TRBJ2-3,TRBV5-1,-,TGCGCCAGCAGCCTTGAACGGGGCACAGATACGCAGTATTTT,CASSLERGTDTQYF